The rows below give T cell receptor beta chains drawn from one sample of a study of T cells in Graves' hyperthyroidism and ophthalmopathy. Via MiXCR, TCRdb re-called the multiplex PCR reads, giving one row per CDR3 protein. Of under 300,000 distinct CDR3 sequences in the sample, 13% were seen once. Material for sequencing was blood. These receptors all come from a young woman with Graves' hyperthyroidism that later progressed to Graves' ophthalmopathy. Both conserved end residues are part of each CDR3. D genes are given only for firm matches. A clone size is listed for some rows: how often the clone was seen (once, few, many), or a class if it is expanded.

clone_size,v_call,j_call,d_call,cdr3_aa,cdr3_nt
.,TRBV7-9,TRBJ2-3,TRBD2,CASSPTGGYGTDTQYF,TGTGCCAGCAGCCCTACGGGAGGGTACGGCACAGATACGCAGTATTTT
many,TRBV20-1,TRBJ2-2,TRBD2,CSAKPAGGASNTGELFF,TGCAGTGCAAAACCAGCGGGGGGGGCCTCGAACACCGGGGAGCTGTTTTTT
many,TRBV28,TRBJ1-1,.,CASSLPGVPEAFF,TGTGCCAGCAGTTTACCGGGGGTGCCTGAAGCTTTCTTT
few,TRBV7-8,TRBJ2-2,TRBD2,CASSSPKLAGVAGELFF,TGTGCCAGCAGCTCCCCGAAGCTAGCGGGAGTGGCCGGGGAGCTGTTTTTT
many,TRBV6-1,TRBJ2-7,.,CASSSDLYEQYF,TGTGCCAGCAGTTCAGACCTCTACGAGCAGTACTTC
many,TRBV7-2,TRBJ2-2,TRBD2,CASRILSGRETGELFF,TGTGCCAGCAGAATTCTTAGCGGGAGGGAAACCGGGGAGCTGTTTTTT
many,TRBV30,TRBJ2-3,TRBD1,CACKKGGSDTQYF,TGTGCCTGCAAAAAAGGGGGCTCAGATACGCAGTATTTT
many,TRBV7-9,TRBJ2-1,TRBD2,CASRGSGSFYEQFF,TGTGCCAGCCGGGGTAGCGGGAGTTTCTATGAGCAGTTCTTC
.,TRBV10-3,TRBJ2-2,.,CAISESDLGGELFF,TGTGCCATCAGTGAGAGTGATCTGGGCGGGGAGCTGTTTTTT
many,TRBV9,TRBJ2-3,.,CASSAAITDTQYF,TGTGCCAGCAGCGCAGCGATTACGGATACGCAGTATTTT
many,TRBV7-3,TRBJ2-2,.,CASSASSAGELFF,TGTGCCAGCAGCGCATCTAGTGCCGGGGAGCTGTTTTTT
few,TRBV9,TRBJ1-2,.,CASSVQGDHGYTF,TGTGCCAGCAGCGTCCAGGGTGACCATGGCTACACCTTC
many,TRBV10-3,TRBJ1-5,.,CAISEWSGGQPQHF,TGTGCCATCAGTGAGTGGTCCGGTGGGCAGCCCCAGCATTTT
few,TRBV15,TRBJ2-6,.,CATSRDTGVGANVLTF,TGTGCCACCAGCAGAGATACCGGGGTTGGGGCCAACGTCCTGACTTTC
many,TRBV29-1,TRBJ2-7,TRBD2,CSVGLAGEYEQYF,TGCAGCGTTGGACTAGCGGGAGAATACGAGCAGTACTTC
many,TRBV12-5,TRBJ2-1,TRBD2,CASGLTTGTSVNEQFF,TGTGCTAGTGGTTTGACGACCGGGACTAGCGTTAATGAGCAGTTCTTC
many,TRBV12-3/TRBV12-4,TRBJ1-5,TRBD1,CASRGGTGGGQPQHF,TGTGCCAGCAGAGGAGGGACAGGGGGCGGTCAGCCCCAGCATTTT
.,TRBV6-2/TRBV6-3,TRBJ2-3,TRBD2,CASSGTSGGMYTQYF,TGTGCCAGCAGTGGGACTAGCGGGGGGATGTATACGCAGTATTTT